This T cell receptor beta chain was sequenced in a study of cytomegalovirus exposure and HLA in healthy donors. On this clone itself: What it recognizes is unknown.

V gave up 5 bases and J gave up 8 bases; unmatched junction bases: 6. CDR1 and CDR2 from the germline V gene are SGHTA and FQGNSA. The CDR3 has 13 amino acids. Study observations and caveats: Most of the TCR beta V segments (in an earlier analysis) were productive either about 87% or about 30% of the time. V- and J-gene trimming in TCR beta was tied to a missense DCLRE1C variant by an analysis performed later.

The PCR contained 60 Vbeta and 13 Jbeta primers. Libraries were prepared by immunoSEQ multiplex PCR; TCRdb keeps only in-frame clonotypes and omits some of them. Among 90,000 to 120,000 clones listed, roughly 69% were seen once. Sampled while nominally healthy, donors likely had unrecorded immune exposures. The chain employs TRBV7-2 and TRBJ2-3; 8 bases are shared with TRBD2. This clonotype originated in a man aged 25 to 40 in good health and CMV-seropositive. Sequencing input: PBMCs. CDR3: CASSPGGGGTQYF. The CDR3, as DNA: TGTGCCAGCAGCCCCGGGGGGGGCGGTACGCAGTATTTT.